These 5 T cell receptor beta chains were sequenced from one sample in a study of blood T cell repertoires in COVID-19. Method: immunoSEQ multiplex PCR; TCRdb's copy keeps in-frame clones and lacks some. The repertoire has approximately 200,000 clones, 80% to 85% of them found once; the top ten carry around 2.7%. Sequencing was done on a sample of peripheral blood. The receptors shown here come from a woman aged 25-40 years who had recovered from COVID-19.

The chain combines TRBV9 with TRBJ2-2, with a tentative D call TRBD1 (6 bases). CDR3 size: 15 residues. CDR1 and CDR2 (germline): SGDLS, YYNGEE. The germline V and J ends were trimmed by 0 bases and 7 bases, with 13 bases remaining between them. CDR3 region: CASSVASRGNGELFF. The CDR3 DNA reads TGTGCCAGCAGCGTAGCAAGCAGGGGAAACGGGGAGCTGTTTTTT. Combining the CDR3 with reference TRBV9 and TRBJ2-2 gives the whole variable domain DSGVTQTPKHLITATGQRVTLRCSPRSGDLSVYWYQQSLDQGLQFLIQYYNGEERAKGNILERFSAQQFPDLHSELNLSSLELGDSALYFCASSVASRGNGELFFGEGSRLTVL.

This clone has ten or more counts. The chain has TRBV7-8 and TRBJ1-3, with 7 bases matching TRBD1. Germline values: CDR1 SGHVS, CDR2 FQNEAQ. The V and J ends lost 5 bases and 3 bases, in that order; junction bases with no gene match: 4. This CDR3 comprises 14 residues. The CDR3 loop reads CASSAQGGGNTIYF. Written as DNA, the CDR3 is TGTGCCAGCAGCGCCCAGGGGGGTGGAAACACCATATATTTT. Full variable domain (rest looked up from reference TRBV7-8 and TRBJ1-3): GAGVSQSPRYKVAKRGQDVALRCDPISGHVSLFWYQQALGQGPEFLTYFQNEAQLDKSGLPSDRFFAERPEGSVSTLKIQRTQQEDSAVYLCASSAQGGGNTIYFGEGSWLTVV.

The chain has TRBV24-1 and TRBJ1-5; no clear D. V was trimmed by 5 bases and J by 0 bases, leaving 19 bases between them. Per the germline V gene, CDR1 is KGHDR and CDR2 is SFDVKD. The CDR3 runs to 18 residues. This chain's CDR3 is CATSARSRRSYSNQPQHF. CDR3 coding DNA: TGTGCCACCAGTGCTCGGTCCAGACGGAGTTATAGCAATCAGCCCCAGCATTTT.

The chain links TRBV11-2 to TRBJ2-2, with TRBD1 matching 9 bases. The germline CDR1 and CDR2 sequences are SGHAT and FQNNGV. This CDR3 comprises 16 residues. With V trimmed by 5 bases and J by 5 bases, 9 bases remained unmatched. CDR3: CASSTGGTGTTGELFF. CDR3 bases: TGTGCCAGCAGCACAGGGGGGACAGGGACAACCGGGGAGCTGTTTTTT.

The J gene is TRBJ2-5, the V gene TRBV2; D gene ambiguous. The CDR3 is 16 residues long. CDR1 and CDR2 from the germline V gene are SNHLY and FYNNEI. The V and J ends lost 5 bases and 3 bases respectively, with 19 bases between them. CDR3 in DNA: TGTGCCAGCAGTTATCGCCTTTGGCAGATCGAAGAGACCCAGTACTTC. Residues: CASSYRLWQIEETQYF.